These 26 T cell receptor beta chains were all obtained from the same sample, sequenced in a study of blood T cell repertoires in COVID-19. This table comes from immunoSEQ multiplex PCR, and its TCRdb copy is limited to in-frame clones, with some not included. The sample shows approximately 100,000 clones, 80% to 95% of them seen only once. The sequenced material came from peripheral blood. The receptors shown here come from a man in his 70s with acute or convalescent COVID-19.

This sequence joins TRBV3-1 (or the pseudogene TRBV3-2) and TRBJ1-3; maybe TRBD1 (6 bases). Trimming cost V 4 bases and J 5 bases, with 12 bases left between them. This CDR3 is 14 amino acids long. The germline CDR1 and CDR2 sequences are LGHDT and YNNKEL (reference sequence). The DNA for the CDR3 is TGTGCCAGCAGCCTCTCAGGGGCCCGAAACACCATATATTTT. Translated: CASSLSGARNTIYF.

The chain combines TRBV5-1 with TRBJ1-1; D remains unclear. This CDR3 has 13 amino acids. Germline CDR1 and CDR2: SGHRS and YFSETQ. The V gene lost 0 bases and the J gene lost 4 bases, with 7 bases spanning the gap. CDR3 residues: CASSLGVTTEAFF. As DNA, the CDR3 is TGCGCCAGCAGCTTGGGAGTTACCACTGAAGCTTTCTTT.

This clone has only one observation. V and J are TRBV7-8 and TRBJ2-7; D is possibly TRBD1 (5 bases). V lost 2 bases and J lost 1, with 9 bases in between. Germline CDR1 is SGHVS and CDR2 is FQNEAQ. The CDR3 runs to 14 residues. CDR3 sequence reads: CASSLLGESYEQYF. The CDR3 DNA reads TGTGCCAGCAGCTTATTAGGGGAATCCTACGAGCAGTACTTC. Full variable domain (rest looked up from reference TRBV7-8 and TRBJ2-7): GAGVSQSPRYKVAKRGQDVALRCDPISGHVSLFWYQQALGQGPEFLTYFQNEAQLDKSGLPSDRFFAERPEGSVSTLKIQRTQQEDSAVYLCASSLLGESYEQYFGPGTRLTVT.

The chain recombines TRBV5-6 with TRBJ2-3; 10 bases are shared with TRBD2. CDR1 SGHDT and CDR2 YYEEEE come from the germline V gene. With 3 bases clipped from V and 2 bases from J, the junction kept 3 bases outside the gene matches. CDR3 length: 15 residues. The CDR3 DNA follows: TGTGCCAGCAGCTGGACTAGCGGATACACAGATACGCAGTATTTT. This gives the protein CASSWTSGYTDTQYF.

In DNA, the CDR3 is TGTGCCAGCAGTTACCACCAGGGGAATGTGGGCAATCAGCCCCAGCATTTT. Its protein product is CASSYHQGNVGNQPQHF. J is TRBJ1-5 and V is TRBV6-2 or TRBV6-3; D possibly corresponds to TRBD1 (6 bases). Germline CDR1 MNHEY, CDR2 SVGEGT. The V end lost 2 bases, the J end lost 2 bases, and 16 bases lay between the germline ends. The CDR3 sequence is 17 residues long.

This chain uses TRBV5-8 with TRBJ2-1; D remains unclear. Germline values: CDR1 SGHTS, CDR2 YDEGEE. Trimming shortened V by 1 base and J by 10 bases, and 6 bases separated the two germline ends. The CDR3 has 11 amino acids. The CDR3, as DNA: TGTGCCAGCAGCTTGTACGGGGAGCAGTTCTTC. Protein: CASSLYGEQFF.

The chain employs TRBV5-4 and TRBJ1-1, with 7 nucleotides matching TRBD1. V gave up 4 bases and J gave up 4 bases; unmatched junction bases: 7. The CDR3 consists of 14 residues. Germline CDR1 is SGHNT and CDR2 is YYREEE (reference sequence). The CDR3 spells CASSVRRGSTEAFF. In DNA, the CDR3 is TGTGCCAGCAGCGTACGCAGGGGGAGCACTGAAGCTTTCTTT. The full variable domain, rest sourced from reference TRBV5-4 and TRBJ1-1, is ETGVTQSPTHLIKTRGQQVTLRCSSQSGHNTVSWYQQALGQGPQFIFQYYREEENGRGNFPPRFSGLQFPNYSSELNVNALELDDSALYLCASSVRRGSTEAFFGQGTRLTVV.

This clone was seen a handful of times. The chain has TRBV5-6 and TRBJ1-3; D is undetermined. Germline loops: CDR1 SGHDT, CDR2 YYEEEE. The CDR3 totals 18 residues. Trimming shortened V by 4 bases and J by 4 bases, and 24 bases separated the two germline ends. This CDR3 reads CASSTGMARGVTGNTIYF. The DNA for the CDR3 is TGTGCCAGCAGCACGGGGATGGCGCGGGGAGTTACAGGAAACACCATATATTTT.

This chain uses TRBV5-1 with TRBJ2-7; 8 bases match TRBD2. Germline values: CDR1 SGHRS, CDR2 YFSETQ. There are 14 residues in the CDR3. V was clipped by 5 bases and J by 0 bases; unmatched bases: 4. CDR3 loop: CASSSGTNSYEQYF. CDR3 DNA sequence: TGCGCCAGCAGTAGCGGGACTAACTCCTACGAGCAGTACTTC.

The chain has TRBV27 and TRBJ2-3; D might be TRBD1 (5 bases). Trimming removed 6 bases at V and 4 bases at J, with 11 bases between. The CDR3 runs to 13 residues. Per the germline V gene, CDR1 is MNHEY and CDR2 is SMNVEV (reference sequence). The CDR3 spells CASRSQGADTQYF. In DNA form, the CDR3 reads TGTGCCAGCAGATCCCAGGGCGCAGATACGCAGTATTTT.

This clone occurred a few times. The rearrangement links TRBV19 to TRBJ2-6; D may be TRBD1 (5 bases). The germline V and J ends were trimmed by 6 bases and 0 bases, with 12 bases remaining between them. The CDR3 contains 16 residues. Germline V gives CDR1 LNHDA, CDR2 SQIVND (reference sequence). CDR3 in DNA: TGTGCCAGTAGCACCGACAGATCCTCTGGGGCCAACGTCCTGACTTTC. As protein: CASSTDRSSGANVLTF.

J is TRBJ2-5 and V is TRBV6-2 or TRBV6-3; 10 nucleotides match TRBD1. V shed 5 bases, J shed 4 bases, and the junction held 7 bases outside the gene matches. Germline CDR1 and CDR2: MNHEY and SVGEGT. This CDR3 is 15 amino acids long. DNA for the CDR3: TGTGCCAGCAGTACCGGGACAGGGGTCCCAGAGACCCAGTACTTC. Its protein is CASSTGTGVPETQYF.

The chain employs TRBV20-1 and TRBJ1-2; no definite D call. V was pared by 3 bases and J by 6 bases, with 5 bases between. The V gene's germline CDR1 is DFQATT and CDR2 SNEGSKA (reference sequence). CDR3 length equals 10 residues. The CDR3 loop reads CSASSDGYTF. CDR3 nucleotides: TGCAGTGCTAGTTCTGATGGCTACACCTTC.

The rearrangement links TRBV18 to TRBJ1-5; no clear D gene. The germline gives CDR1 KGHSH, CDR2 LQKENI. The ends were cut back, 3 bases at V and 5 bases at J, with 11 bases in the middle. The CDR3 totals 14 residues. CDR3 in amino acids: CASSPRTVDQPQHF. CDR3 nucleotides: TGTGCCAGCTCACCCCGGACTGTAGATCAGCCCCAGCATTTT.

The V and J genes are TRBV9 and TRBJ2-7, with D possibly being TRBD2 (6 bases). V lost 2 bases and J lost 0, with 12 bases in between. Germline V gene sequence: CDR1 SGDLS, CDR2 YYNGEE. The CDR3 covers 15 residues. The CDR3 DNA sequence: TGTGCCAGCAGCGTGGGCGGGACCCCCTCCTACGAGCAGTACTTC. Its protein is CASSVGGTPSYEQYF. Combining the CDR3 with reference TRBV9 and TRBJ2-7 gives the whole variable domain DSGVTQTPKHLITATGQRVTLRCSPRSGDLSVYWYQQSLDQGLQFLIQYYNGEERAKGNILERFSAQQFPDLHSELNLSSLELGDSALYFCASSVGGTPSYEQYFGPGTRLTVT.

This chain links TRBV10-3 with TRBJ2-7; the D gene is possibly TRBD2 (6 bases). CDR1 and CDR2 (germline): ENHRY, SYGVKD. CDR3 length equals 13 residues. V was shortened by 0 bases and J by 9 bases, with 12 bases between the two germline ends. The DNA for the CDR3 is TGTGCCATCAGTGAGTCGTCACGACTAGGGCAGTACTTC. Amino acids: CAISESSRLGQYF.

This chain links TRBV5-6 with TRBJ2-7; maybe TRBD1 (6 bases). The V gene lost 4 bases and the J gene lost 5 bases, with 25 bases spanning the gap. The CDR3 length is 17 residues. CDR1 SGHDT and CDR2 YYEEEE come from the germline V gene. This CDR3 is CASSTNVPGHRSDEQYF. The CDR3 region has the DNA TGTGCCAGCAGCACCAATGTCCCGGGACATCGGAGTGACGAGCAGTACTTC.

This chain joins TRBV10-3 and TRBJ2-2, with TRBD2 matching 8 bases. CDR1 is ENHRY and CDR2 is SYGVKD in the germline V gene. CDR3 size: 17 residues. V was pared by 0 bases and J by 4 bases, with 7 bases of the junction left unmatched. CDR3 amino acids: CAISESDRGGRTGELFF. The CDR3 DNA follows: TGTGCCATCAGTGAGTCGGATCGGGGGGGCCGCACCGGGGAGCTGTTTTTT.

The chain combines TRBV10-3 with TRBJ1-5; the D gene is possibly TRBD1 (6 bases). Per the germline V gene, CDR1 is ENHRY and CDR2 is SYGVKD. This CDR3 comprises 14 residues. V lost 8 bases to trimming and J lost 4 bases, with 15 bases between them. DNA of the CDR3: TGTGCCATCGGCGGGGGGGCACCAAATCAGCCCCAGCATTTT. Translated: CAIGGGAPNQPQHF.

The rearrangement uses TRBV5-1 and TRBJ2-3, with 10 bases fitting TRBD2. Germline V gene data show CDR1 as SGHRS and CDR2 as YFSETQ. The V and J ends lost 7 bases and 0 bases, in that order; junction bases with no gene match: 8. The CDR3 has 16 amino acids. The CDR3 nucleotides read TGCGCCAGCGAGAGACTAGCGGGCTCTAGCACAGATACGCAGTATTTT. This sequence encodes CASERLAGSSTDTQYF.

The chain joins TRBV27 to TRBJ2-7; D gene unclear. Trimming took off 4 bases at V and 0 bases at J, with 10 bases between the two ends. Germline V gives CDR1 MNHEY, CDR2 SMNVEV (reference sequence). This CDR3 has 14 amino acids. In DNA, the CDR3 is TGTGCCAGCAGTTCAATCGCTATCTCCTACGAGCAGTACTTC. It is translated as CASSSIAISYEQYF.

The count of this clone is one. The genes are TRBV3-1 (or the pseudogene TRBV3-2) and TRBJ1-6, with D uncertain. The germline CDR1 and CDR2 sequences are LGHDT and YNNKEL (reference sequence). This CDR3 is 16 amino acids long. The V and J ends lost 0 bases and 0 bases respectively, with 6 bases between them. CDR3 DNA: TGTGCCAGCAGCCAAGACTTGAGCTCCTATAATTCACCCCTCCACTTT. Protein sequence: CASSQDLSSYNSPLHF.

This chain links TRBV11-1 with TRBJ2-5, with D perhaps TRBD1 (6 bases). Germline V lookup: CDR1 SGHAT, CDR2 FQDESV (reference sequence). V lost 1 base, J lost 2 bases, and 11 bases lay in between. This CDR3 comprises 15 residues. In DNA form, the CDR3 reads TGTGCCAGCAGCTTAGATAGGGGGTTTCAAGAGACCCAGTACTTC. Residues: CASSLDRGFQETQYF.

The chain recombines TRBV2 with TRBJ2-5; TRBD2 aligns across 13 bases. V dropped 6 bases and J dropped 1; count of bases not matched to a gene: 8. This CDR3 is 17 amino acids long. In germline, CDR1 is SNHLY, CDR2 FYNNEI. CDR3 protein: CASRGITSGRVQETQYF. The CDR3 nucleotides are TGTGCCAGCAGGGGGATTACTAGCGGGAGGGTCCAAGAGACCCAGTACTTC.

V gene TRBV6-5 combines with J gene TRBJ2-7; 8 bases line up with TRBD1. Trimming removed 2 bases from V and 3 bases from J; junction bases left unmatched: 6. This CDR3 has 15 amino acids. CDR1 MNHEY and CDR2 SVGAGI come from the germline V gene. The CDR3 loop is CASSYTDRGGYEQYF. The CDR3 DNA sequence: TGTGCCAGCAGTTACACCGACAGGGGTGGCTACGAGCAGTACTTC.

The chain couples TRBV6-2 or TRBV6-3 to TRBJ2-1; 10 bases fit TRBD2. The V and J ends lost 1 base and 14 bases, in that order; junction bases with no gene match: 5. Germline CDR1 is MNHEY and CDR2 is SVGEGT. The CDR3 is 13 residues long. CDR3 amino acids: CASSYYGTSDEFF. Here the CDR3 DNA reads TGTGCCAGCAGTTACTACGGGACTAGCGACGAGTTCTTC.